The 27 T cell receptor beta chains below were found in one sample sequenced in a study of T-cell memory formation after mild COVID-19. Each CDR3 protein gets one entry after TCRdb re-called the 5' RACE reads with MiXCR. The sample holds roughly 99,000 distinct CDR3 sequences; under 15% are singletons and the top ten take around 43%. The source material was PBMCs or a T cell subset sorted from them (not recorded which). These receptors were obtained from a man aged 18 to 30 who had mild COVID-19 (a few samples of this study predate the infection). Cell type and time point are not known.

The genes are TRBV5-5 and TRBJ2-5; 12 bases line up with TRBD2. The J segment lost 9 bases and the V segment lost 6 bases, leaving 9 bases of the junction unmatched. Germline CDR1 SGHKS, CDR2 YYEKEE (reference sequence). The CDR3 is made up of 14 amino acids. CDR3 in DNA: TGTGCCAGCAACAGACTAGCGGGGGAGGATGCCCAGTACTTC. Protein sequence: CASNRLAGEDAQYF.

This clonotype turned up a few times. The CDR3 loop reads CSAGARGADTQYF. CDR3 nucleotide sequence: TGCAGCGCGGGGGCCAGGGGGGCAGATACGCAGTATTTT. The chain recombines TRBV29-1 with TRBJ2-3; D possibly corresponds to TRBD1 (7 bases). The CDR3 runs 13 residues. The V end was cut by 7 bases, the J end by 4 bases, with 15 bases between. Per germline, CDR1 SQVTM and CDR2 ANQGSEA.

V usage is TRBV11-2 and J usage is TRBJ2-3; 8 bases are shared with TRBD1. J lost 5 bases, V lost 3 bases, and 1 base had no gene match. This CDR3 is 13 amino acids long. CDR1 and CDR2 from the germline V gene are SGHAT and FQNNGV. This chain's CDR3 is CASSFTGGDTQYF. As DNA, the CDR3 is TGTGCCAGCAGCTTCACAGGGGGAGATACGCAGTATTTT.

There are many counts of this clonotype. DNA of the CDR3: TGCAGCGTTTGGGGGGTATCTGGAAACACCATATATTTT. Its protein product is CSVWGVSGNTIYF. The chain is built from TRBV29-1 and TRBJ1-3; tentative D call: TRBD1 (5 bases). Germline lookup yields CDR1 SQVTM and CDR2 ANQGSEA. The CDR3 consists of 13 residues. V was pared by 5 bases and J by 1 base, with 9 bases between.

This clonotype has more than one count but fewer than ten. A much larger clone differs by one base, so this may be a read error. The J gene is TRBJ1-5, the V gene TRBV4-2; tentatively, D is TRBD1 (5 bases). Germline CDR1 is LGHNA and CDR2 is YNFKEQ. This CDR3 comprises 15 residues. DNA of the CDR3: TGTGCCAGCAGCCACCTGGGGGGGGGAGATCACCCCCAGCATTTT. Translating gives CASSHLGGGDHPQHF.

This clonotype occurred a few times. CDR3 sequence reads: CASSPLQNTGELFF. CDR3 DNA sequence: TGTGCCAGCAGCCCGCTACAGAACACCGGGGAGCTGTTTTTT. The chain links TRBV7-3 to TRBJ2-2; D unclear. Trimming stripped 5 bases from V and 1 base from J, with 8 bases between. This CDR3 comprises 14 residues. Germline V gives CDR1 SGHTA, CDR2 FQGTGA.

There are a few counts of this clonotype. The chain joins TRBV7-9 to TRBJ2-4; no definite D call. V lost 5 bases to trimming and J lost 0 bases, with 11 bases between them. The V gene's germline CDR1 is SEHNR and CDR2 FQNEAQ (reference sequence). The CDR3 loop spans 15 amino acids. In DNA, the CDR3 is TGTGCCAGCAGCCCGGCCCCTGAAGCCAAAAACATTCAGTACTTC. Amino acids: CASSPAPEAKNIQYF. Together with reference TRBV7-9 and TRBJ2-4, the CDR3 gives the full variable domain: DTGVSQNPRHKITKRGQNVTFRCDPISEHNRLYWYRQTLGQGPEFLTYFQNEAQLEKSRLLSDRFSAERPKGSFSTLEIQRTEQGDSAMYLCASSPAPEAKNIQYFGAGTRLSVL.

This clonotype was seen more than once but under ten times. The CDR3 region has the DNA TGCGCCAGCAGCCCCCCCGGCCGGGGTGAAGCTTTCTTT. It yields the protein CASSPPGRGEAFF. The V call is TRBV4-3, the J call TRBJ1-1; no clear D gene. The V gene lost 4 bases and the J gene lost 7 bases, with 13 bases spanning the gap. Germline values: CDR1 LGHNA, CDR2 YSLEER. CDR3 length equals 13 residues.

In its sample, this clonotype was seen a few times. The V call is TRBV7-2, the J call TRBJ2-1, with TRBD1 matching over 8 bases. The V gene end was trimmed by 5 bases and the J gene end by 0 bases; junction bases not matched to a gene: 3. This CDR3 is built from 15 residues. The germline V gene encodes CDR1 SGHTA and CDR2 FQGNSA. The CDR3 DNA is TGTGCCAGCAGCCCGGACAGGGCCTCCTACAATGAGCAGTTCTTC. Translated, it gives CASSPDRASYNEQFF.

This clonotype has a handful of counts. The chain links TRBV19 to TRBJ1-1; D not resolved. The CDR3 spans 15 residues. From germline, CDR1 is LNHDA and CDR2 SQIVND (reference sequence). Trimming shortened V by 4 bases and J by 3 bases, and 15 bases separated the two germline ends. The CDR3 DNA follows: TGTGCCAGTAGTAAGATCGCGACCGACTACACTGAAGCTTTCTTT. Protein sequence: CASSKIATDYTEAFF.

This chain connects TRBV3-1 to TRBJ1-2; 8 nucleotides agree with TRBD1. The ends lost 5 bases at V and 0 bases at J; junction bases unmatched: 5. This CDR3 comprises 15 residues. Germline CDR1 reads LGHDT; CDR2 reads YNNKEL (reference sequence). The chain's CDR3 is CASSVRQGPNYGYTF. For the CDR3, the DNA is TGTGCCAGCAGCGTTCGACAGGGGCCTAACTATGGCTACACCTTC. Full variable domain (remainder filled in from reference TRBV3-1 and TRBJ1-2): DTAVSQTPKYLVTQMGNDKSIKCEQNLGHDTMYWYKQDSKKFLKIMFSYNNKELIINETVPNRFSPKSPDKAHLNLHINSLELGDSAVYFCASSVRQGPNYGYTFGSGTRLTVV.

This clonotype was observed a handful of times. V and J are TRBV14 and TRBJ2-7; TRBD2 might be the D (7 bases). The germline V gene encodes CDR1 SGHDN and CDR2 FVKESK. The CDR3 sequence is 15 residues long. Trimming cost V 4 bases and J 2 bases, with 15 bases left between them. CDR3 in DNA: TGTGCCAGCAGCCCATTAACCGGGGGGCCCTACGAGCAGTACTTC. This encodes CASSPLTGGPYEQYF.

This chain joins TRBV25-1 and TRBJ2-7, with D perhaps TRBD2 (5 bases). V was clipped by 7 bases and J by 4 bases, with 8 bases between them. Germline V gene lookup returns CDR1 MGHDK and CDR2 SYGVNS. The CDR3 has 11 residues. CDR3 bases: TGTGCCAGCACGCGCGGGTACGAGCAGTACTTC. The encoded protein is CASTRGYEQYF.

The rearrangement joins TRBV5-1 to TRBJ1-2; TRBD1 might be the D (6 bases). The CDR3 loop spans 16 amino acids. V was trimmed by 2 bases and J by 6 bases, leaving 20 bases between them. In germline, CDR1 is SGHRS, CDR2 YFSETQ. The CDR3 here is CASSFLLHREVDGYTF. CDR3 DNA sequence: TGCGCCAGCAGCTTCCTCCTTCACAGGGAGGTAGATGGCTACACCTTC.

This clonotype came up a few times. The CDR3 spells CASSAYGGNTEAFF. The CDR3 region has the DNA TGTGCCAGCAGCGCCTACGGTGGGAACACTGAAGCTTTCTTT. V gene TRBV7-2 combines with J gene TRBJ1-1; D gene unclear. V was shortened by 5 bases and J by 1 base, with 11 bases between the two germline ends. Germline V gene data show CDR1 as SGHTA and CDR2 as FQGNSA. The CDR3 is 14 residues long. Drawing the rest from reference TRBV7-2 and TRBJ1-1, the complete variable domain is GAGVSQSPSNKVTEKGKDVELRCDPISGHTALYWYRQSLGQGLEFLIYFQGNSAPDKSGLPSDRFSAERTGGSVSTLTIQRTQQEDSAVYLCASSAYGGNTEAFFGQGTRLTVV.

This chain uses TRBV20-1 with TRBJ2-5, with TRBD2 matching over 15 bases. The germline gives CDR1 DFQATT, CDR2 SNEGSKA (reference sequence). V dropped 5 bases and J dropped 9; count of bases not matched to a gene: 16. The CDR3 is 17 amino acids. CDR3 amino acids: CSAPWTSGGAEVVSQYF. The CDR3 coding sequence is TGCAGTGCTCCCTGGACTAGCGGGGGGGCCGAGGTAGTTTCCCAGTACTTC.

This chain connects TRBV20-1 to TRBJ2-7, with no clear D. CDR1 and CDR2 (germline): DFQATT, SNEGSKA (reference sequence). The length of the CDR3 is 16 residues. Trimming pared 0 bases from V and 7 bases from J, leaving 22 bases between. CDR3 residues: CSARDRNSGVYVEQYF. The CDR3 bases are TGCAGTGCTAGAGATAGGAACAGTGGGGTCTACGTAGAGCAGTACTTC.

This clonotype was counted a few times. The genes are TRBV4-2 and TRBJ2-3; 9 bases line up with TRBD2. Trimming removed 5 bases from V and 3 bases from J; junction bases left unmatched: 9. The CDR3 length is 16 residues. Germline assignment: CDR1 LGHNA and CDR2 YNFKEQ. CDR3 sequence: CASSKSRSGGTDTQYF. The CDR3 nucleotides read TGTGCCAGCAGCAAATCTCGAAGCGGGGGGACAGATACGCAGTATTTT.

This clonotype was recorded a few times. This CDR3 is CATSRDPSGWETQYF. The CDR3, as DNA: TGTGCCACCAGCAGAGATCCTAGCGGGTGGGAGACCCAGTACTTC. The V gene is TRBV15, the J gene TRBJ2-5, with TRBD2 matching over 8 bases. V shed 0 bases and J 5 bases; nucleotides not matched to a gene: 5. The CDR3 runs 15 residues. Germline-derived CDR1 and CDR2 are LNHNV and YYDKDF (reference sequence). The full variable domain, in which reference TRBV15 and TRBJ2-5 provide the parts outside the CDR3, is DAMVIQNPRYQVTQFGKPVTLSCSQTLNHNVMYWYQQKSSQAPKLLFHYYDKDFNNEADTPDNFQSRRPNTSFCFLDIRSPGLGDTAMYLCATSRDPSGWETQYFGPGTRLLVL.

This clonotype was counted a few times. The CDR3 sequence is CASSLTSGADEQFF. As DNA, the CDR3 is TGTGCCAGCAGTTTGACGAGCGGAGCGGACGAGCAGTTCTTC. The rearrangement links TRBV12-3 or TRBV12-4 to TRBJ2-1, with D perhaps matching TRBD2 (5 bases). The length of the CDR3 is 14 residues. The ends were cut back, 3 bases at V and 10 bases at J, with 16 bases in the middle.

This clonotype occurred a few times. The chain combines TRBV29-1 with TRBJ1-1; D gene ambiguous. Germline assignment: CDR1 SQVTM and CDR2 ANQGSEA. This CDR3 spans 11 amino acids. V shed 7 bases and J shed 1 base, with 7 bases lying between them. CDR3 region: CSADQNTEAFF. CDR3 bases: TGCAGCGCGGACCAGAACACTGAAGCTTTCTTT.

This chain links TRBV7-9 with TRBJ2-3; TRBD2 matches 10 bases. The germline V gene encodes CDR1 SEHNR and CDR2 FQNEAQ (reference sequence). The junction had 6 bases not matched to a gene; V was cut back by 5 bases and J by 1 base. The CDR3 is made up of 16 amino acids. CDR3 protein: CASSHPSGGRTDTQYF. The CDR3 DNA sequence: TGTGCCAGCAGCCACCCTAGCGGGGGCCGCACAGATACGCAGTATTTT.

There are a few counts of this clonotype. This sequence joins TRBV4-1 and TRBJ2-2; 7 bases fit TRBD1. The junction had 7 bases not matched to a gene; V was cut back by 4 bases and J by 2 bases. This CDR3 is 16 amino acids long. Germline loops: CDR1 MGHRA, CDR2 YSYEKL. CDR3 nucleotides: TGCGCCAGCAGCCCTTATAACAGGGGCAACACCGGGGAGCTGTTTTTT. Translated, it gives CASSPYNRGNTGELFF.

This clonotype was seen a few times. The rearrangement links TRBV29-1 to TRBJ1-2; D not certain. Trimming took 4 bases from V and 4 from J, leaving 13 bases between them. Germline assignment: CDR1 SQVTM and CDR2 ANQGSEA. The CDR3 runs 13 residues. Here the CDR3 reads CSVVNGFPYGYTF. The CDR3 region has the DNA TGCAGCGTTGTTAACGGGTTCCCCTATGGCTACACCTTC.

This clonotype was picked up many times. In DNA form, the CDR3 reads TGTGCCAGCTCTCCCGGGACCCAAGAGACCCAGTACTTC. Protein product: CASSPGTQETQYF. The gene calls are TRBV9 and TRBJ2-5; D could derive from TRBD1 or TRBD2 (5 bases each). Deletions cut 7 bases from V and 1 base from J, with 11 bases between. The CDR3 has 13 amino acids. Germline lookup yields CDR1 SGDLS and CDR2 YYNGEE.

J is TRBJ2-4 and V is TRBV11-2; D is perhaps TRBD1 (6 bases). This CDR3 spans 15 amino acids. V lost 5 bases and J lost 3, with 14 bases in between. Germline V gene sequence: CDR1 SGHAT, CDR2 FQNNGV. The CDR3: CASSPSRGNKNIQYF. The CDR3, as DNA: TGTGCCAGCAGCCCTTCTAGGGGGAACAAAAACATTCAGTACTTC.

This clonotype occurred a few times. The rearrangement links TRBV7-8 to TRBJ2-1, with TRBD1 as a possible D gene (6 bases). Germline-derived CDR1 and CDR2 are SGHVS and FQNEAQ. The CDR3 runs to 15 residues. V gave up 5 bases and J gave up 10 bases, with 21 bases separating them. For the CDR3, the DNA is TGTGCCAGCAGCGGCAGAGAGGACAGCAGAGGGGAGCAGTTCTTC. Translated, it gives CASSGREDSRGEQFF.